A selection of T cell receptor beta chains follows, all from one sample in a study of regulatory T cells in long-lasting Graves disease. From the multiplex PCR reads, TCRdb called clonotypes with MiXCR, one entry per CDR3 protein. This table has about 440,000 distinct CDR3 sequences, about 16% appearing once. These data were also reused for a study on T cells in Graves' hyperthyroidism and ophthalmopathy.

The sequencing used peripheral blood mononuclear cells (PBMCs), collected at new diagnosis, from a patient treated with antithyroid drugs. Every receptor here comes from a woman in her thirties with Graves disease. Both conserved end residues are part of each CDR3. The D gene is left open where the match is weak. Clone sizes are given selectively: once, few, many, or a class where the clone is expanded.

abundance	j_gene	d_gene	v_gene	CDR3nt	CDR3aa
many	TRBJ2-1	TRBD2	TRBV3-1	TGTGCCAGCAGCGCTGCGGGAGCACCCCAGTTCTTC	CASSAAGAPQFF
many	TRBJ2-3	.	TRBV4-1	TGCGCCAGCAGCCAAGGGATAGCAGATACGCAGTATTTT	CASSQGIADTQYF
few	TRBJ2-5	.	TRBV7-8	TGTGCCAGCAGCTTAGGATGGGGACCCCAAGAGACCCAGTACTTC	CASSLGWGPQETQYF
many	TRBJ2-1	.	TRBV6-9	TGTGCCAGCAGTTACTTTGAGGGGACCTACAATGAGCAGTTCTTC	CASSYFEGTYNEQFF
many	TRBJ2-7	.	TRBV27	TGTGCCAGCAGTTATCACCCGCAGGGGAGGCACGAGCAGTACTTC	CASSYHPQGRHEQYF
many	TRBJ1-1	TRBD1	TRBV7-9	TGTGCCAGCAGGGGACAGGGACTGTACACTGAAGCTTTCTTT	CASRGQGLYTEAFF
few	TRBJ2-1	.	TRBV29-1	TGCAGCGTCGATACTATGGGCCCAGCACGCGATGAGCAGTTCTTC	CSVDTMGPARDEQFF
many	TRBJ1-1	.	TRBV11-2	TGTGCCAGCAGCTTAGATCGAGGCGGAAACACTGAAGCTTTCTTT	CASSLDRGGNTEAFF
many	TRBJ2-3	.	TRBV24-1	TGTGCCACCAGCCCAGGGACTAGCACAGATACGCAGTATTTT	CATSPGTSTDTQYF
many	TRBJ2-7	.	TRBV30	TGTGCCTGGATGGAGAGGAACGGGGACTACGAGCAGTACTTC	CAWMERNGDYEQYF
many	TRBJ1-1	.	TRBV20-1	TGCAGTGCTAGACCGCATACTTTGAACACTGAAGCTTTCTTT	CSARPHTLNTEAFF
.	TRBJ2-1	.	TRBV12-3/TRBV12-4	TGTGCCAGCAGTTGGGCGAGAGCGCGGGTTGAGCAGTTCTTC	CASSWARARVEQFF
.	TRBJ2-2	.	TRBV5-4	TGTGCCAGCAGCTTGGGGCAGGGCCCAGCCACCGGGGAGCTGTTTTTT	CASSLGQGPATGELFF
many	TRBJ2-1	TRBD2	TRBV12-5	TGTGCTAGTGGTCCGTCCGGGACTAGCGGTGGGGATGAGCAGTTCTTC	CASGPSGTSGGDEQFF
few	TRBJ2-3	TRBD2	TRBV11-2	TGTGCCAGCAGCTTAGGACTAGCGGGTTTCACAGATACGCAGTATTTT	CASSLGLAGFTDTQYF
many	TRBJ2-4	.	TRBV11-2	TGTGCCAGCAGTTTTCAAAACATTCAGTACTTC	CASSFQNIQYF
few	TRBJ2-1	.	TRBV7-9	TGTGCCAGCAGCTCCGAGCCCTCGAGCTACAATGAGCAGTTCTTC	CASSSEPSSYNEQFF
.	TRBJ1-4	.	TRBV29-1	TGCAGCGTTGAAGATGGGGTTAATGAAAAACTGTTTTTT	CSVEDGVNEKLFF
many	TRBJ2-5	.	TRBV10-3	TGTGCCATCCAGGTTACGAGTATAGGGACCCAGTACTTC	CAIQVTSIGTQYF
many	TRBJ1-1	.	TRBV4-3	TGCGCCAGCAGCCAGGAAGATACGAACACTGAAGCTTTCTTT	CASSQEDTNTEAFF
many	TRBJ1-5	.	TRBV4-1	TGCGCCAGCAGCCCGGACACAATTAATCAGCCCCAGCATTTT	CASSPDTINQPQHF
.	TRBJ2-7	.	TRBV2	TGTGCCAGTGGGGGGGGACAGAGCTCCTACGAGCAGTACTTC	CASGGGQSSYEQYF
many	TRBJ1-1	.	TRBV12-3/TRBV12-4	TGTGCCAGCAGGATACAGATCTCGACTGAAGCTTTCTTT	CASRIQISTEAFF
few	TRBJ2-1	.	TRBV5-1	TGCGCCTGTCACATCGGCAATGAGCAGTTCTTC	CACHIGNEQFF
.	TRBJ2-5	.	TRBV6-2/TRBV6-3	TGTGCCAGCAGTTGGGCGGCCCAAGAGACCCAGTACTTC	CASSWAAQETQYF
few	TRBJ2-1	TRBD2	TRBV6-1	TGTGCCAGCAGTTACCGTCGACTAGCGCCCAATACAAGGGAGCAGTTCTTC	CASSYRRLAPNTREQFF
many	TRBJ2-1	TRBD2	TRBV24-1	TGTGCCACCAGTGACCCTACTAGCGGAACCTACAATGAGCAGTTCTTC	CATSDPTSGTYNEQFF
.	TRBJ2-7	TRBD2	TRBV28	TGTGCCAGCAGTCCCCCCAGGGACGCGGGAGTCTACGAGCAGTACTTC	CASSPPRDAGVYEQYF
many	TRBJ2-7	.	TRBV6-2/TRBV6-3	TGTGCCAGCAATGATTCTGACTCGCCCAACCTGGGGGAGCAGTACTTC	CASNDSDSPNLGEQYF
many	TRBJ2-5	.	TRBV3-1	TGTGCCAGCAGCCAAGATTGGACAGAAGAGACCCAGTACTTC	CASSQDWTEETQYF
many	TRBJ2-1	.	TRBV14	TGTGCCAGCAGCGGACTTGCCAAAGGGATAGATGAGCAGTTCTTC	CASSGLAKGIDEQFF
many	TRBJ1-1	TRBD1	TRBV6-1	TGTGCCAGCAGTGCCCAGGGGGCCACTGAAGCTTTCTTT	CASSAQGATEAFF
many	TRBJ2-1	.	TRBV9	TGTGCCAGCAGCGTAGGCCTAGCGAGCAATGAGCAGTTCTTC	CASSVGLASNEQFF
.	TRBJ2-5	.	TRBV4-3	TGCGCCAGCAGCCAAGTAGGAAGCCCTCAAGAGACCCAGTACTTC	CASSQVGSPQETQYF
many	TRBJ2-4	.	TRBV7-9	TGTGCCAGCAGCTTACAGGGTACTCAGTACTTC	CASSLQGTQYF
many	TRBJ2-7	TRBD2	TRBV20-1	TGCAGTGCTAGAGGCCTAGCGGGAGTTTCTTACGAGCAGTACTTC	CSARGLAGVSYEQYF
few	TRBJ2-7	TRBD2	TRBV6-4	TGTGCCAGCAGTGAGGACTCGTTTATGCTAGCGGAGACCTACGAGCAGTACTTC	CASSEDSFMLAETYEQYF
.	TRBJ2-5	.	TRBV20-1	TGCAATGCCAACTTCCCGCGAAGGGCCGGAGAGACCCAGTACTTC	CNANFPRRAGETQYF
.	TRBJ2-5	TRBD2	TRBV20-1	TGCAGTGCTAAGGGACTAGCGGGAATGGAGACCCAGTACTTC	CSAKGLAGMETQYF
few	TRBJ1-2	.	TRBV27	TGTGCCAGCAGACAAGCTTCATATGGCAGAGCCTATGGCTACACCTTC	CASRQASYGRAYGYTF
few	TRBJ2-2	TRBD2	TRBV5-4	TGTGCCAGCAGCCTGCCCGGACTAGCGGGAGTGGGCACCGGGGAGCTGTTTTTT	CASSLPGLAGVGTGELFF
.	TRBJ2-4	TRBD2	TRBV20-1	TGCAGTGCTAGAGGGGTGGGGGGGGCCAAAAACATTCAGTACTTC	CSARGVGGAKNIQYF
many	TRBJ2-5	.	TRBV6-2/TRBV6-3	TGTGCCAGCAGTTACGACGGGACCCGGGTTAAGACCCAGTACTTC	CASSYDGTRVKTQYF
many	TRBJ2-1	.	TRBV11-2	TGTGCCAGCAGCTTAGAGCTCAGCGGAGGGATCTACAATGAGCAGTTCTTC	CASSLELSGGIYNEQFF
many	TRBJ2-1	.	TRBV12-3/TRBV12-4	TGTGCCAGCAGTTCCCAGGGGTCCTACAATGAGCAGTTCTTC	CASSSQGSYNEQFF
few	TRBJ2-1	.	TRBV18	TGTGCCAGCTCACCACCGTCAAGGCGGGTGGGGTACAATGAGCAGTTCTTC	CASSPPSRRVGYNEQFF
many	TRBJ2-3	TRBD2	TRBV20-1	TGCAGTCCCAATTCGGGGGGAACTGTGGATACGCAGTATTTT	CSPNSGGTVDTQYF